The 8 T cell receptor beta chains below come from one sample, sequenced in a study of spatial heterogeneity in lung cancer. The time point is: blood at routine non-recurrence follow-up after resection. Whole RNA was taken from tumor, nontumor lung or frozen PBMC; it was then sequenced unsorted. TCRdb ran MiXCR on the 5' RACE reads and lists one entry per CDR3 protein. The repertoire consists of roughly 120,000 distinct CDR3 sequences, with 10% to 15% occurring once and the leading ten covering 15% to 20%. The material sequenced was PBMCs, taken at follow-up. These receptors were collected from a male donor with early-stage non-small cell lung cancer.

This clonotype appeared many times. J is TRBJ2-1 and V is TRBV4-1; no definite D call. Germline CDR1 and CDR2: MGHRA and YSYEKL. V lost 0 bases and J 16 bases, leaving 10 bases between the germline ends. CDR3 size: 11 residues. The CDR3 protein is CASSQDHHLFF. The CDR3 DNA sequence: TGCGCCAGCAGCCAAGATCATCACCTCTTCTTC.

This clonotype was seen ten or more times. The chain joins TRBV9 to TRBJ2-3; tentatively, D is TRBD1 (6 bases). The V gene's germline CDR1 is SGDLS and CDR2 YYNGEE. CDR3 length: 14 residues. With 1 base removed from V and 5 bases from J, the gap between germline ends came to 11 bases. The CDR3 region has the DNA TGTGCCAGCAGCGTAACCCAGGGGAGAGATACGCAGTATTTT. This sequence encodes CASSVTQGRDTQYF.

This clonotype was seen a few times. The rearrangement links TRBV7-2 to TRBJ1-1; a weak D match, TRBD1 (5 bases). V lost 5 bases to trimming and J lost 6 bases, with 13 bases between them. This CDR3 is built from 13 residues. CDR1 SGHTA and CDR2 FQGNSA come from the germline V gene. In DNA form, the CDR3 reads TGTGCCAGCAGCGCCTGGGGCATACCTGAAGCTTTCTTT. This sequence encodes CASSAWGIPEAFF.

A remark on this clonotype: At one end the junction does not follow the germline gene, possibly because of a read error. V is TRBV2 and J is TRBJ2-7, with 8 positions matching TRBD1. Germline CDR1 and CDR2: SNHLY and FYNNEI. This CDR3 spans 15 amino acids. CDR3 in DNA: TGTGCCAACAGTCTCGGACAGGGATTCCCTTACGAGCAGTACTTC. As protein: CANSLGQGFPYEQYF.

The chain recombines TRBV5-4 with TRBJ2-5, with no clear D. The CDR3 has 13 amino acids. Trimming shortened V by 0 bases and J by 4 bases, and 7 bases separated the two germline ends. CDR1 is SGHNT, CDR2 YYREEE, per germline (reference sequence). The CDR3 is CASSLGLPETQYF. The CDR3 coding sequence is TGTGCCAGCAGCTTGGGTCTCCCAGAGACCCAGTACTTC. Full variable domain (rest looked up from reference TRBV5-4 and TRBJ2-5): ETGVTQSPTHLIKTRGQQVTLRCSSQSGHNTVSWYQQALGQGPQFIFQYYREEENGRGNFPPRFSGLQFPNYSSELNVNALELDDSALYLCASSLGLPETQYFGPGTRLLVL.

The J gene is TRBJ1-3, the V gene TRBV7-6, with 8 positions matching TRBD1. CDR1 is SGHVS and CDR2 is FNYEAQ in the germline V gene. Unmatched junction bases numbered 8, after V lost 5 bases and J lost 2 bases. The CDR3 runs to 16 residues. Here the CDR3 reads CASSISDREAGNTIYF. The DNA of the CDR3 is TGTGCCAGCAGCATATCGGACAGGGAGGCTGGAAACACCATATATTTT.

The CDR3 loop reads CASSDRGIGNEQFF. DNA for the CDR3: TGTGCCAGCAGTGACAGGGGAATAGGGAATGAGCAGTTCTTC. This chain joins TRBV2 and TRBJ2-1; the D gene is possibly TRBD1 (6 bases). The CDR3 spans 14 residues. V was trimmed by 3 bases and J by 7 bases, leaving 13 bases between them. Germline V lookup: CDR1 SNHLY, CDR2 FYNNEI.

This clonotype was seen repeatedly, ten times or more. The J gene is TRBJ2-3, the V gene TRBV28; D is unclear. With 0 bases removed from V and 0 bases from J, the gap between germline ends came to 13 bases. This CDR3 has 17 amino acids. Germline V gene lookup returns CDR1 MDHEN and CDR2 SYDVKM. The CDR3 DNA sequence: TGTGCCAGCAGTTTATGGCGGCACAAGGATAGCACAGATACGCAGTATTTT. Amino acid sequence: CASSLWRHKDSTDTQYF.